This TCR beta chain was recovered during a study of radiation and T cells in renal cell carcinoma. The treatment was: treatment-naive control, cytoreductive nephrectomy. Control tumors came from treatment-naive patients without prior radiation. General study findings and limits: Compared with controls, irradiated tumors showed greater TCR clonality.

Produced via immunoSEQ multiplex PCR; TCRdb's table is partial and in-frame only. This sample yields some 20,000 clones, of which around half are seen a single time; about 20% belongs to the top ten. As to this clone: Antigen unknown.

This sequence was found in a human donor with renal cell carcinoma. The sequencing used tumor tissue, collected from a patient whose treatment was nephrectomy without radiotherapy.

In nucleotides, the CDR3 is TGTGCCAGCAGCGTAGCTGTAGGGGGTATCACTGAAGCTTTCTTT. This translates into CASSVAVGGITEAFF. J is TRBJ1-1 and V is TRBV9, with D possibly matching TRBD1 (6 bases). Germline CDR1 and CDR2: SGDLS and YYNGEE. This CDR3 is built from 15 residues. The V and J ends lost 0 bases and 4 bases respectively, with 13 bases between them. Together with reference TRBV9 and TRBJ1-1, the CDR3 gives the full variable domain: DSGVTQTPKHLITATGQRVTLRCSPRSGDLSVYWYQQSLDQGLQFLIQYYNGEERAKGNILERFSAQQFPDLHSELNLSSLELGDSALYFCASSVAVGGITEAFFGQGTRLTVV.